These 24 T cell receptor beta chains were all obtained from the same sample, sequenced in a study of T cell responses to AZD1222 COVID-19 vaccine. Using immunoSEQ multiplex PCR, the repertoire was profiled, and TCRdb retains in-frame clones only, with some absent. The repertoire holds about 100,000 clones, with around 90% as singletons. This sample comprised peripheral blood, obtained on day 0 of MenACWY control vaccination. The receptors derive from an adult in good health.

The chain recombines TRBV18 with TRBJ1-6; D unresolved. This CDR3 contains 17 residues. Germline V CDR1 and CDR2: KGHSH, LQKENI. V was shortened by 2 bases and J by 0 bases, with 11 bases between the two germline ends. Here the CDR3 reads CASSPYSSSSYNSPLHF. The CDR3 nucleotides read TGTGCCAGCTCACCATACTCTTCGAGCTCCTATAATTCACCCCTCCACTTT.

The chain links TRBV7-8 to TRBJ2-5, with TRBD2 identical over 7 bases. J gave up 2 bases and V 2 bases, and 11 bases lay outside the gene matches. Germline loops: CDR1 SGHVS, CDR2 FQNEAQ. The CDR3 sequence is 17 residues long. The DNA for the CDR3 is TGTGCCAGCAGCTTAACTCTAGCGGACCCAAGACAAGAGACCCAGTACTTC. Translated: CASSLTLADPRQETQYF.

The CDR3 DNA follows: TGCGCCAGCAGCCAAGAGTGGGCAGGGCAAGAGACCCAGTACTTC. Its translation is CASSQEWAGQETQYF. The J gene is TRBJ2-5, the V gene TRBV4-3; D possibly corresponds to TRBD1 (5 bases). Germline values: CDR1 LGHNA, CDR2 YSLEER. The CDR3 has 15 residues. Between the trimmed V and J ends, which lost 0 bases and 2 bases, there was a span of 10 bases.

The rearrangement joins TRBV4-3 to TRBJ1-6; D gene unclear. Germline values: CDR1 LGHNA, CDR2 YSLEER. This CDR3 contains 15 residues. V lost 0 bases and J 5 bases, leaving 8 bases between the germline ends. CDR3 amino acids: CASSQESGNNSPLHF. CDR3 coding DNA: TGCGCCAGCAGCCAAGAGAGCGGAAATAATTCACCCCTCCACTTT.

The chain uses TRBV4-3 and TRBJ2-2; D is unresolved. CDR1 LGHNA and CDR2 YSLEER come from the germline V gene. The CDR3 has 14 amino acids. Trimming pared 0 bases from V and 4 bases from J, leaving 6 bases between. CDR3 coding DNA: TGCGCCAGCAGCCAAGATTGGGCCACCGGGGAGCTGTTTTTT. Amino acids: CASSQDWATGELFF.

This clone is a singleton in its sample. The CDR3 bases are TGTGCCAGCACTCAATCCCCCAGGGGCAATCAGCCCCAGCATTTT. This translates into CASTQSPRGNQPQHF. The chain employs TRBV2 and TRBJ1-5, with a weak D call TRBD1 (5 bases). This CDR3 comprises 15 residues. V lost 7 bases to trimming and J lost 2 bases, with 15 bases between them. Germline CDR1 SNHLY, CDR2 FYNNEI.

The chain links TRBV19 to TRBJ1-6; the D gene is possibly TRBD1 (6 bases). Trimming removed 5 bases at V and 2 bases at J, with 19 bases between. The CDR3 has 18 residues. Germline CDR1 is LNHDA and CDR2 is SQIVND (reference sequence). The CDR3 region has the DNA TGTGCCAGTAGTTCCCCGCCGGGGGCCGGGACCTATAATTCACCCCTCCACTTT. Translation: CASSSPPGAGTYNSPLHF.

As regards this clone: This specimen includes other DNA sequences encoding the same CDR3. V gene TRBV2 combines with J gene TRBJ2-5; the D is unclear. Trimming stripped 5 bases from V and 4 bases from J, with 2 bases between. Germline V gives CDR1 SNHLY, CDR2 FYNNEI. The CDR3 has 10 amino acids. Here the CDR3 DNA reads TGTGCCAGCAGTAGAGAGACCCAGTACTTC. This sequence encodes CASSRETQYF.

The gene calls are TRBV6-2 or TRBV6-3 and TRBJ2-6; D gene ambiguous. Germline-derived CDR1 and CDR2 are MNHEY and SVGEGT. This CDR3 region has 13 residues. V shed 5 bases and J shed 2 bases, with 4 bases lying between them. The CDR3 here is CASSNAGANVLTF. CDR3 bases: TGTGCCAGCAGTAATGCTGGGGCCAACGTCCTGACTTTC.

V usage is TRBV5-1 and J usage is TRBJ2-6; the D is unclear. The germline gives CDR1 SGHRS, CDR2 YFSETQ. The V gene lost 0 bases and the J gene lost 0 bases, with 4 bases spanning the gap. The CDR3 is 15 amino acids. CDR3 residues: CASSLAVSGANVLTF. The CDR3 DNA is TGCGCCAGCAGCTTGGCTGTCTCTGGGGCCAACGTCCTGACTTTC.

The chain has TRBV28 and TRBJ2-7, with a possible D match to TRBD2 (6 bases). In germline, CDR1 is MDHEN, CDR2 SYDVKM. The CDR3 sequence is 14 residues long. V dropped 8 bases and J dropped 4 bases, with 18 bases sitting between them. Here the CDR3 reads CASWGVIQSYEQYF. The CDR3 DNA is TGTGCCAGCTGGGGGGTTATTCAGTCTTACGAGCAGTACTTC.

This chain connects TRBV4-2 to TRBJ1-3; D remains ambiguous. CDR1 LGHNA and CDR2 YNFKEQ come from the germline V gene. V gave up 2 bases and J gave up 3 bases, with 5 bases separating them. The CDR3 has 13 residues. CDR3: CASSQRDGNTIYF. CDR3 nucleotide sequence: TGTGCCAGCAGCCAAAGGGATGGAAACACCATATATTTT.

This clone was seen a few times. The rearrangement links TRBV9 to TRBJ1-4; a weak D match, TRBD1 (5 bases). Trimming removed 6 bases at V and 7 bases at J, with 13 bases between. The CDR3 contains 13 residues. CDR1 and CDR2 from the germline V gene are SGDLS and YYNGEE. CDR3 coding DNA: TGTGCCAGCACCGGGGGGGAAGGTGAAAAACTGTTTTTT. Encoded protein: CASTGGEGEKLFF.

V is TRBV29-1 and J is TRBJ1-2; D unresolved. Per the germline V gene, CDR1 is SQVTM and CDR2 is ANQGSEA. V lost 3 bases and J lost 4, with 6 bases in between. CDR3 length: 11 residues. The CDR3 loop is CSVDVGYGYTF. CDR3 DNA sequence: TGCAGCGTTGACGTTGGCTATGGCTACACCTTC.

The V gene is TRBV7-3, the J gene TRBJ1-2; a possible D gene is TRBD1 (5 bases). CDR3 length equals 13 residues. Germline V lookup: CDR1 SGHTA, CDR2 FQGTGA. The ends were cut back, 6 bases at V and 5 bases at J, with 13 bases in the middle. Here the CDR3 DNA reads TGTGCCAGCAGTTTCACAGGAGCTTATGGCTACACCTTC. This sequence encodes CASSFTGAYGYTF.

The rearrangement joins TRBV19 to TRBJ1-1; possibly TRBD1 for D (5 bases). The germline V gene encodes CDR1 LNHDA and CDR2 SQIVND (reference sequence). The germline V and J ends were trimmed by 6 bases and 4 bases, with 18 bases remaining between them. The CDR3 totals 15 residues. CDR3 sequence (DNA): TGTGCCAGTAGGTATTCCAGCTCGGGGGGCACTGAAGCTTTCTTT. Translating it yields CASRYSSSGGTEAFF.

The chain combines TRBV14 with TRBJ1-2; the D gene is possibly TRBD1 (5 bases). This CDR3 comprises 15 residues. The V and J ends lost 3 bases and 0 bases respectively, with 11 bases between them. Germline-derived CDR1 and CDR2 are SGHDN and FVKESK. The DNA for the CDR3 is TGTGCCAGCAGCCAGAACAGGAGAGCTAACTATGGCTACACCTTC. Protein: CASSQNRRANYGYTF.

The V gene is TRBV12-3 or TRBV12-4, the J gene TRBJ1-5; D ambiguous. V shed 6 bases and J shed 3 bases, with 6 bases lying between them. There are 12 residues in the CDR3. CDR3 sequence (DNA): TGTGCCAGCAGCCCAGACAATCAGCCCCAGCATTTT. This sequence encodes CASSPDNQPQHF.

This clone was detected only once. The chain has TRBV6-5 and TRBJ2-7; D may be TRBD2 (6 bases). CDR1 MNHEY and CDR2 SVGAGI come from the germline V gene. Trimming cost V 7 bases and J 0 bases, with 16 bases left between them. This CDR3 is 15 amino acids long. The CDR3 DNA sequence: TGTGCCAGCACCCTTGGGACTTCCAGCTCCTACGAGCAGTACTTC. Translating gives CASTLGTSSSYEQYF.

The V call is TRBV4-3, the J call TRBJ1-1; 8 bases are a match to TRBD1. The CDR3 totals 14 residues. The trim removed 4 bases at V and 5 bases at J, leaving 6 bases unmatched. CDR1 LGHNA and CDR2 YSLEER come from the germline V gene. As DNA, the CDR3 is TGCGCCAGCAGCCTCCAGGGGGCTAGAACTGAAGCTTTCTTT. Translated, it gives CASSLQGARTEAFF.

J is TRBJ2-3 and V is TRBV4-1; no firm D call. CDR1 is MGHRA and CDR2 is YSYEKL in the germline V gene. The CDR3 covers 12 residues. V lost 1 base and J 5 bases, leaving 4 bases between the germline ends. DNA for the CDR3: TGCGCCAGCAGCCAAGGAGAAGATACGCAGTATTTT. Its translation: CASSQGEDTQYF.

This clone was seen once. CDR3 nucleotides: TGTGCCAGCAGTGAAGCGCTTCGCGGGACTGAAGCTTTCTTT. This translates into CASSEALRGTEAFF. The chain recombines TRBV2 with TRBJ1-1; the D is unclear. From germline, CDR1 is SNHLY and CDR2 FYNNEI. CDR3 size: 14 residues. The V end lost 0 bases, the J end lost 5 bases, and 10 bases lay between the germline ends.

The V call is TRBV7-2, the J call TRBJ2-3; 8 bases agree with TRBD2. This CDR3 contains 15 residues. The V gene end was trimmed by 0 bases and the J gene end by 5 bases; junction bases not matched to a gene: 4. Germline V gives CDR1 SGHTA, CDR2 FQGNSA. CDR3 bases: TGTGCCAGCAGCTTAGCGCCGGGGGGGAGAGATACGCAGTATTTT. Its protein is CASSLAPGGRDTQYF.

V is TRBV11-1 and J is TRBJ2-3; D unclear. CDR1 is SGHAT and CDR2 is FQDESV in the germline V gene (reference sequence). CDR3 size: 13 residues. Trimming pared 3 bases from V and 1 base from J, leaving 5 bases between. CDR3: CASSFLGTDTQYF. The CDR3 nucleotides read TGTGCCAGCAGCTTTCTGGGCACAGATACGCAGTATTTT.